This TCR beta chain derives from a study of T cell changes during pregnancy in multiple sclerosis. Germline V gene lookup returns CDR1 LNHDA and CDR2 SQIVND (reference sequence). Trimming stripped 3 bases from V and 5 bases from J, with 10 bases between. The CDR3 contains 13 residues. Method: immunoSEQ multiplex PCR; TCRdb's copy keeps in-frame clones and lacks some. The table shows some 67,000 clones, with roughly nine tenths occurring only once. The clonotype was recovered from a female donor with multiple sclerosis, enrolled in a pregnancy study. Sequencing was performed on peripheral blood, taken after pregnancy. The V call is TRBV19, the J call TRBJ1-2, with unresolved D. CDR3 protein: CASSIGLEYGYTF. In DNA, the CDR3 is TGTGCCAGTAGTATCGGACTGGAATATGGCTACACCTTC.